The clone carrying this T cell receptor beta chain was detected only a few times. Its antigen remains unidentified. Deletions cut 4 bases from V and 3 bases from J, with 18 bases between. This CDR3 comprises 16 residues. Germline CDR1 is LGHNT and CDR2 is FRNRAP. The data were taken from a study of CD8 T cells in ankylosing spondylitis. Quantitative 5'-RACE was performed with molecular barcodes, and it yielded the TCR beta libraries. TCRdb fed the 5' RACE reads into MiXCR, producing one record per CDR3 protein. The sample records some 450,000 distinct CDR3 sequences, 17% being singletons. Findings and caveats of the study: As reported, disease-linked clones showed significant enrichment in matched ankylosing spondylitis synovial fluid. Several of the motif variants were reported before in synovial fluid and blood from reactive arthritis. Seven or eight highly homologous variants formed a TCR beta motif that appeared characteristic of ankylosing spondylitis blood.

The origin of this receptor is a male donor with ankylosing spondylitis. The chain joins TRBV12-5 to TRBJ1-1, with D perhaps matching TRBD1 (6 bases). The sample consisted of blood, either unsorted or a sorted T cell fraction (not recorded which). The CDR3 nucleotides read TGTGCTAGTGGTTGGGGGGGCAGGGAGAGGGACACTGAAGCTTTCTTT. Translating it yields CASGWGGRERDTEAFF. The entire variable domain, with the rest obtained from reference TRBV12-5 and TRBJ1-1, is as follows: DARVTQTPRHKVTEMGQEVTMRCQPILGHNTVFWYRQTMMQGLELLAYFRNRAPLDDSGMPKDRFSAEMPDATLATLKIQPSEPRDSAVYFCASGWGGRERDTEAFFGQGTRLTVV.